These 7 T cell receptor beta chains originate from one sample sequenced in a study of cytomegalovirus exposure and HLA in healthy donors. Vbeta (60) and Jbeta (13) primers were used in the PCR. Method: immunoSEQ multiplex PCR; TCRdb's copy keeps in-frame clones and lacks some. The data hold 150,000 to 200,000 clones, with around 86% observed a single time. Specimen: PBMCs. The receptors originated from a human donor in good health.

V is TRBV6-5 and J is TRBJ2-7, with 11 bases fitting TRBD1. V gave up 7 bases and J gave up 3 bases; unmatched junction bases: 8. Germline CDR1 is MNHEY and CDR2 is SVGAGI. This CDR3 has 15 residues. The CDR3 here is CASIGDGTGGYEQYF. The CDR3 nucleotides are TGTGCCAGCATAGGGGACGGGACAGGGGGCTACGAGCAGTACTTC.

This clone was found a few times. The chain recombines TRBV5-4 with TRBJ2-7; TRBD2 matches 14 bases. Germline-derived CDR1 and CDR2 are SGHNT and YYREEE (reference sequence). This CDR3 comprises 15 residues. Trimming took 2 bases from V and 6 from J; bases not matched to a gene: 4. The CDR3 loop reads CASSLGTSGGLEQYF. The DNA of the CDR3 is TGTGCCAGCAGCTTAGGGACTAGCGGGGGTCTCGAGCAGTACTTC.

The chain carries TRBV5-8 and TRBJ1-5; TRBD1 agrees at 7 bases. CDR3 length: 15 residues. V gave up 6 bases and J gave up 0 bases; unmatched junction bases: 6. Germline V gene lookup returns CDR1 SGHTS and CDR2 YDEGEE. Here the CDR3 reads CASTRTGYSNQPQHF. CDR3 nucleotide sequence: TGTGCCAGCACCCGGACAGGATATAGCAATCAGCCCCAGCATTTT.

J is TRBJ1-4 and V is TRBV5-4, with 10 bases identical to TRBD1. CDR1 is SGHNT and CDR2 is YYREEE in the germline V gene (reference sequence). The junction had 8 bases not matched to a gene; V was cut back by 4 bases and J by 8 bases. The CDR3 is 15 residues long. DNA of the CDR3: TGTGCCAGCAGCATTGACAGGGGGCTAGGCGAAAAACTGTTTTTT. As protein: CASSIDRGLGEKLFF.

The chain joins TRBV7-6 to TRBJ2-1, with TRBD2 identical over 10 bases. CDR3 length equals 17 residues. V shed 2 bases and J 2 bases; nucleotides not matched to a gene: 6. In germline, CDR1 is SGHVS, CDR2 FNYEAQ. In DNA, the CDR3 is TGTGCCAGCAGCTTACGAGCGGGGGGGAACACCTACAATGAGCAGTTCTTC. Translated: CASSLRAGGNTYNEQFF.

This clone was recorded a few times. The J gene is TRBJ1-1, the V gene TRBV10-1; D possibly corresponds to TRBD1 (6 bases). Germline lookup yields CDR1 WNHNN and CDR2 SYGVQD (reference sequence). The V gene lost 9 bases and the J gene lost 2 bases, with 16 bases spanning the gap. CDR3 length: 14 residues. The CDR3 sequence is CARKKGGENTEAFF. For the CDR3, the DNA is TGCGCCAGGAAGAAGGGGGGGGAAAACACTGAAGCTTTCTTT.

CDR3 nucleotides: TGCGCCAGCGCTTCGGACGGGGTCTCCTACAATGAGCAGTTCTTC. Amino acid sequence: CASASDGVSYNEQFF. This chain connects TRBV5-1 to TRBJ2-1; TRBD2 might be the D (5 bases). This CDR3 has 15 amino acids. Trimming pared 7 bases from V and 0 bases from J, leaving 14 bases between. Germline V gene data show CDR1 as SGHRS and CDR2 as YFSETQ.